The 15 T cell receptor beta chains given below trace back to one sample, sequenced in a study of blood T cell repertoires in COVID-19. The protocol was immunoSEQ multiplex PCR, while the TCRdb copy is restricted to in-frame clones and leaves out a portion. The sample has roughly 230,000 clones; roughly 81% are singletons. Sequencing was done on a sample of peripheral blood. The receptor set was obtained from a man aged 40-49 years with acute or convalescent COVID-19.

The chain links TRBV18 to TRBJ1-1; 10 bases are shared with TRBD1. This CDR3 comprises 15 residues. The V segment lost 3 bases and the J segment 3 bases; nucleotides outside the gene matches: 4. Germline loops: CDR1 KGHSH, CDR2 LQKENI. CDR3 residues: CASSPLDRGDTEAFF. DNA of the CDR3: TGTGCCAGCTCACCCCTGGACAGGGGGGACACTGAAGCTTTCTTT.

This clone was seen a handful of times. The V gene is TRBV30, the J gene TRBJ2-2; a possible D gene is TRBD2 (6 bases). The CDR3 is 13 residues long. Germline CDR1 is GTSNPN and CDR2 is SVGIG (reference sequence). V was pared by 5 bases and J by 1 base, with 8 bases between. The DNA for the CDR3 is TGTGCCTGGGCGCGGGAGAACACCGGGGAGCTGTTTTTT. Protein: CAWARENTGELFF.

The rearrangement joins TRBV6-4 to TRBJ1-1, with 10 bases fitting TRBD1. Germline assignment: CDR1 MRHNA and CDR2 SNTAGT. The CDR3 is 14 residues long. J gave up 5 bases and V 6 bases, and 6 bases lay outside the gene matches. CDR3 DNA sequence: TGTGCCAGCAGCCGGGACAGGGGTGGGACTGAAGCTTTCTTT. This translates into CASSRDRGGTEAFF.

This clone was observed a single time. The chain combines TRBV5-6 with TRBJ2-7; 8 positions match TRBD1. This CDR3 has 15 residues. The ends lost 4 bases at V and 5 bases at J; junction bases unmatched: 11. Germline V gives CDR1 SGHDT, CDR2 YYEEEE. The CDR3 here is CASSPPHRTGNEQYF. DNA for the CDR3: TGTGCCAGCAGCCCACCTCATCGGACAGGGAACGAGCAGTACTTC.

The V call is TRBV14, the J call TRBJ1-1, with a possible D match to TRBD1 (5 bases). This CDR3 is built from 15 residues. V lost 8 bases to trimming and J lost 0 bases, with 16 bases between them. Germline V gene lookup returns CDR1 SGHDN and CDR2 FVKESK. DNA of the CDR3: TGTGCCAGCGAGAAAACAGGCTCGATGAACACTGAAGCTTTCTTT. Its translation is CASEKTGSMNTEAFF. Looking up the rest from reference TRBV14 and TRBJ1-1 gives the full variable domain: EAGVTQFPSHSVIEKGQTVTLRCDPISGHDNLYWYRRVMGKEIKFLLHFVKESKQDESGMPNNRFLAERTGGTYSTLKVQPAELEDSGVYFCASEKTGSMNTEAFFGQGTRLTVV.

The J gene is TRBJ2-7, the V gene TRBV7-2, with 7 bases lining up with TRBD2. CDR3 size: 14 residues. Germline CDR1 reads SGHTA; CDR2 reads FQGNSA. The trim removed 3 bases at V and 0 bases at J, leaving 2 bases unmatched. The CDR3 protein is CASSFAGVSYEQYF. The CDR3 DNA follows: TGTGCCAGCAGCTTTGCGGGGGTCTCCTACGAGCAGTACTTC.

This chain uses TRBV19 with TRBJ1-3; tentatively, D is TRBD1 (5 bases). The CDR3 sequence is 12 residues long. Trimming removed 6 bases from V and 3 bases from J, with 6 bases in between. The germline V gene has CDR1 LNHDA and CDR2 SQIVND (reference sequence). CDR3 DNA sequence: TGTGCCAGTAGGACAGATGGAAACACCATATATTTT. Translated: CASRTDGNTIYF.

CDR3 protein: CASSLGGQGTQPQHF. For the CDR3, the DNA is TGTGCCAGCAGTCTTGGAGGACAGGGAACCCAGCCCCAGCATTTT. This rearrangement joins TRBV6-4 to TRBJ1-5; 8 bases align to TRBD1. Germline trimming cut 5 bases from V and 7 bases from J; bases unmatched to any gene: 10. Germline assignment: CDR1 MRHNA and CDR2 SNTAGT. The CDR3 contains 15 residues.

This chain's CDR3 is CASSSRGGTGANVLTF. The CDR3 DNA reads TGTGCCAGTTCGTCCCGAGGGGGCACTGGGGCCAACGTCCTGACTTTC. The rearrangement links TRBV19 to TRBJ2-6; 7 nucleotides agree with TRBD1. Germline CDR1 and CDR2: LNHDA and SQIVND (reference sequence). J was trimmed by 2 bases and V by 8 bases; bases with no gene match: 9. This CDR3 comprises 16 residues.

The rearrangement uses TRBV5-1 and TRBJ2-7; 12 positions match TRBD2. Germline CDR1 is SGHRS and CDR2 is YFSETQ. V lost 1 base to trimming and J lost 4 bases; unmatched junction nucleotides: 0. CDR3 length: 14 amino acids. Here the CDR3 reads CASSLTSGGYEQYF. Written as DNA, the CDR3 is TGCGCCAGCAGCTTGACTAGCGGGGGGTACGAGCAGTACTTC.

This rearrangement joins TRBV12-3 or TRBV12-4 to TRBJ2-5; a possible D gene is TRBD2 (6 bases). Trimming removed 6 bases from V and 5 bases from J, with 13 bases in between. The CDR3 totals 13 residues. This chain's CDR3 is CASSRELMETQYF. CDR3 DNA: TGTGCCAGCAGCCGGGAGTTAATGGAGACCCAGTACTTC.

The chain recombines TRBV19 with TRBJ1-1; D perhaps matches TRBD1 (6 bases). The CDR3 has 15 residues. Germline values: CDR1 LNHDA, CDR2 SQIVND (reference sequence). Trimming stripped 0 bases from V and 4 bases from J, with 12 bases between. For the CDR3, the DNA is TGTGCCAGTAGTATAGATCCGGTGGGGGCCACTGAAGCTTTCTTT. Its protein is CASSIDPVGATEAFF. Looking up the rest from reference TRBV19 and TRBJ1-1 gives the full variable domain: DGGITQSPKYLFRKEGQNVTLSCEQNLNHDAMYWYRQDPGQGLRLIYYSQIVNDFQKGDIAEGYSVSREKKESFPLTVTSAQKNPTAFYLCASSIDPVGATEAFFGQGTRLTVV.

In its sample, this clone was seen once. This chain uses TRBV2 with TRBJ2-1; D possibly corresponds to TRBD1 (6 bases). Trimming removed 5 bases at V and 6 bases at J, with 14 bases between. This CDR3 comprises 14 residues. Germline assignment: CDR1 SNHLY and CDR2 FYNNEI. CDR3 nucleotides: TGTGCCAGCAGTCCCTTTAGGGACATCAATGAGCAGTTCTTC. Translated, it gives CASSPFRDINEQFF.

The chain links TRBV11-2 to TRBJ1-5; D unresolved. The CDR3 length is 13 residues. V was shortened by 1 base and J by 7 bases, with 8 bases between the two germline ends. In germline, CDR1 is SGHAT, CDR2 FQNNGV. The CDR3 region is CASSLGAEQPQHF. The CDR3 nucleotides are TGTGCCAGCAGCTTAGGTGCGGAGCAGCCCCAGCATTTT.

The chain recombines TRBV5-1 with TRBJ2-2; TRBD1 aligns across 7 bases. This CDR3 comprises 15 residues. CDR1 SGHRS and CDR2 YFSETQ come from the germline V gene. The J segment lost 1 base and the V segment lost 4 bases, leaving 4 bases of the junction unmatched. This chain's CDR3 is CASSLGQVNTGELFF. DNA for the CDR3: TGCGCCAGCAGCCTAGGACAGGTGAACACCGGGGAGCTGTTTTTT.